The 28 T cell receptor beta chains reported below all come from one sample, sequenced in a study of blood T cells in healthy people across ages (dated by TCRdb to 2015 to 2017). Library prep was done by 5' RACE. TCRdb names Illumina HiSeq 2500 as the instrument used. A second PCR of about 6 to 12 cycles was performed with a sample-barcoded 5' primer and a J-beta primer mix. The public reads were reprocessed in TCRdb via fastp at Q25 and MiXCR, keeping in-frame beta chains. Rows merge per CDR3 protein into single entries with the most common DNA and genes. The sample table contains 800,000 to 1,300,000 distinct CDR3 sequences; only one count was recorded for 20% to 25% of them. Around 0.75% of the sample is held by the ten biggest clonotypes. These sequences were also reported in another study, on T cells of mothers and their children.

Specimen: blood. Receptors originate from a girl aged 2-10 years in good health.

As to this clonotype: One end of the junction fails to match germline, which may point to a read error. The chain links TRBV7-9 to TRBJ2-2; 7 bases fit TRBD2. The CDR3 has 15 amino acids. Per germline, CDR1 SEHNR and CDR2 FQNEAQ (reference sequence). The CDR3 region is CASSLGREYTGELFF. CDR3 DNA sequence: TGTGCCAGCAGTTTAGGGCGGGAGTACACCGGGGAGCTGTTTTTT.

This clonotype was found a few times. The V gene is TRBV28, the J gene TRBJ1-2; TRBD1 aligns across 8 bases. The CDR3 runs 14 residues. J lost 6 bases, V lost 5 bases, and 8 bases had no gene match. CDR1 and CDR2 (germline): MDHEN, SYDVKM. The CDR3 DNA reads TGTGCCAGCAGTACCCCCGGGACAGGAGATGGCTACACCTTC. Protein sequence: CASSTPGTGDGYTF.

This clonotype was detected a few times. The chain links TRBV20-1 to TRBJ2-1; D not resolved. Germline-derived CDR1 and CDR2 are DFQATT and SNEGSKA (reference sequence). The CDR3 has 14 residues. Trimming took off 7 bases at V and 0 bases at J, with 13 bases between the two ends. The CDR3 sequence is CSERTIFSYNEQFF. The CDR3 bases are TGCAGTGAACGTACAATCTTCTCCTACAATGAGCAGTTCTTC.

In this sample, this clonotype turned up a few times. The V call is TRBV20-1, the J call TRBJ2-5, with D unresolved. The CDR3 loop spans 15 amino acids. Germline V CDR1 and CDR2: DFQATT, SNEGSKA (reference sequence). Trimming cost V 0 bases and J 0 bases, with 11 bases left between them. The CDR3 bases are TGCAGTGCTAGAGACCCCTTGGGGTACCAAGAGACCCAGTACTTC. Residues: CSARDPLGYQETQYF.

The CDR3: CASSGKGVSYQETQYF. The CDR3 bases are TGTGCCAGCAGCGGTAAGGGGGTATCGTACCAAGAGACCCAGTACTTC. The chain combines TRBV9 with TRBJ2-5; tentative D call: TRBD1 (6 bases). This CDR3 has 16 amino acids. Germline loops: CDR1 SGDLS, CDR2 YYNGEE. Trimming left V 3 bases short and J 0 bases short, with 15 bases between.

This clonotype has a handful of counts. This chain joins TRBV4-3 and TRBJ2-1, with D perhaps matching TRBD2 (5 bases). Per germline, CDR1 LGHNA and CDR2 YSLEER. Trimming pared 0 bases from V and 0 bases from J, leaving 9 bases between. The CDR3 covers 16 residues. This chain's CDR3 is CASSQDEGSSYNEQFF. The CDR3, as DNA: TGCGCCAGCAGCCAAGACGAGGGAAGCTCCTACAATGAGCAGTTCTTC.

The CDR3 coding sequence is TGTGCCAGCAGCCAAGAATTTGGACTCCGGGGGGAGCAGTACTTC. Translation gives CASSQEFGLRGEQYF. The chain carries TRBV3-1 and TRBJ2-7; the D gene is possibly TRBD2 (6 bases). CDR1 LGHDT and CDR2 YNNKEL come from the germline V gene (reference sequence). V lost 0 bases to trimming and J lost 7 bases, with 16 bases between them. This CDR3 is 15 amino acids long.

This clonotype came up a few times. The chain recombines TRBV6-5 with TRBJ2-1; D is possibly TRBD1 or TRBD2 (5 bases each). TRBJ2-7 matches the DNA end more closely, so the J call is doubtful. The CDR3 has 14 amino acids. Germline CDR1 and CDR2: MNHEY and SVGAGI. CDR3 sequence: CASKVRDVPYEQYF. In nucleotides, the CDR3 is TGTGCCAGCAAGGTTAGGGACGTCCCCTACGAGCAGTACTTC.

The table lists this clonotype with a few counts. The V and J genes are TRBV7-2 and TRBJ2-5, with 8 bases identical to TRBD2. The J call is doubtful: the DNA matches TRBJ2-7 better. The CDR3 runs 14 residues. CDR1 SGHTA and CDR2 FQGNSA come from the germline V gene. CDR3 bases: TGTGCCAGCAGCTTAGCTAGCGGGAATACCGAGCAGTACTTC. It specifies CASSLASGNTEQYF.

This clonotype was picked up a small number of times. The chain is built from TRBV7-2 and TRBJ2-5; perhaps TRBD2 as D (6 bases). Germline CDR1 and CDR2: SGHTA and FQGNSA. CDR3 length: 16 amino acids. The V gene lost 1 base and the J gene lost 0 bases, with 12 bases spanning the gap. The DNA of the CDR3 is TGTGCCAGCAGCTTAGATGGTGGGGGGTACCAAGAGACCCAGTACTTC. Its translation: CASSLDGGGYQETQYF.

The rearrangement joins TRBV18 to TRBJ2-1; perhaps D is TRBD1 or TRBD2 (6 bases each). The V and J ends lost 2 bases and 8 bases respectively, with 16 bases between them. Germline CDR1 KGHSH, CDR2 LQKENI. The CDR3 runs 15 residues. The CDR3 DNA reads TGTGCCAGCTCACCAACCGGGGGCGTATTGCATGAGCAGTTCTTC. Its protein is CASSPTGGVLHEQFF. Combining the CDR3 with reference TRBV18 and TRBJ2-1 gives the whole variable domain NAGVMQNPRHLVRRRGQEARLRCSPMKGHSHVYWYRQLPEEGLKFMVYLQKENIIDESGMPKERFSAEFPKEGPSILRIQQVVRGDSAAYFCASSPTGGVLHEQFFGPGTRLTVL.

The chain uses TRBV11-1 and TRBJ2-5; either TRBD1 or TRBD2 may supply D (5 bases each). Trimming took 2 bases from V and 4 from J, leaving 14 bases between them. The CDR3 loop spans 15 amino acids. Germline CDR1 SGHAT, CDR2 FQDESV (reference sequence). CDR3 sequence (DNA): TGTGCCAGCAGCTTACTGGGGGAAGGGAGAGAGACCCAGTACTTC. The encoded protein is CASSLLGEGRETQYF. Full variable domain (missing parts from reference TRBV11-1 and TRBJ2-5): EAEVAQSPRYKITEKSQAVAFWCDPISGHATLYWYRQILGQGPELLVQFQDESVVDDSQLPKDRFSAERLKGVDSTLKIQPAELGDSAMYLCASSLLGEGRETQYFGPGTRLLVL.

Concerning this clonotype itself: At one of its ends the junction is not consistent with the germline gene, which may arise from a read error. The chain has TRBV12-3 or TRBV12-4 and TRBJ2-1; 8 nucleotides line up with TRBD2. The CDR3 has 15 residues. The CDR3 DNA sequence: TGTGCCAGTAGTTCCCCCCGGGGGGGGTACAATGAGCAGTCCTTC. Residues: CASSSPRGGYNEQSF.

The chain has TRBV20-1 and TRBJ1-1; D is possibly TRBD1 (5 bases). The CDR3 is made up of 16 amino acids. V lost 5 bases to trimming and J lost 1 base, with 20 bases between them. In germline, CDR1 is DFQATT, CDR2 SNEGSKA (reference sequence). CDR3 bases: TGCAGTGCTGGAAGGGGTATTAGGTTCGGGAACACTGAAGCTTTCTTT. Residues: CSAGRGIRFGNTEAFF.

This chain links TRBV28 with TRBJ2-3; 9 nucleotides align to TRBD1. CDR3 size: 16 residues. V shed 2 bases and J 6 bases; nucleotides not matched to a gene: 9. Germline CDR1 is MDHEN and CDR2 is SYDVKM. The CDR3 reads CASSLMGQGFTDTQYF. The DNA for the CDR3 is TGTGCCAGCAGTTTAATGGGACAGGGATTCACGGATACGCAGTATTTT. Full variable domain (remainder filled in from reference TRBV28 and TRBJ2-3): DVKVTQSSRYLVKRTGEKVFLECVQDMDHENMFWYRQDPGLGLRLIYFSYDVKMKEKGDIPEGYSVSREKKERFSLILESASTNQTSMYLCASSLMGQGFTDTQYFGPGTRLTVL.

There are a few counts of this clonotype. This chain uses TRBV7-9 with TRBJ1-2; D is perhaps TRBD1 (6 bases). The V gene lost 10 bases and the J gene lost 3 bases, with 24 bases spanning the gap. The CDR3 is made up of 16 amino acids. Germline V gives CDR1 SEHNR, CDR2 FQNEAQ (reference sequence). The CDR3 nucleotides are TGTGCCACGCACAGGGAGGTATCGGGCAGCTACTATGGCTACACCTTC. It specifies CATHREVSGSYYGYTF.

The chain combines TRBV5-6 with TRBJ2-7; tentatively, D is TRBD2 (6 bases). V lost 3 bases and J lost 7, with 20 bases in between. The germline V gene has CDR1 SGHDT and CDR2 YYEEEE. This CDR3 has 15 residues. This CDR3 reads CASSSSKLGTLEQYF. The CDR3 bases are TGTGCCAGCAGCTCGAGTAAATTAGGGACTTTGGAGCAGTACTTC. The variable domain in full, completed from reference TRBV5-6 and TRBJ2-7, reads DAGVTQSPTHLIKTRGQQVTLRCSPKSGHDTVSWYQQALGQGPQFIFQYYEEEERQRGNFPDRFSGHQFPNYSSELNVNALLLGDSALYLCASSSSKLGTLEQYFGPGTRLTVT.

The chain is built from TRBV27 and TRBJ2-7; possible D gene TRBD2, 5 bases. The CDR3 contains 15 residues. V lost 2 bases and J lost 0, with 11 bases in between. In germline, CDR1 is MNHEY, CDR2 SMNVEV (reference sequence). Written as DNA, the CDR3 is TGTGCCAGCAGTTTAGAGTCGGGGTACTCCTACGAGCAGTACTTC. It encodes CASSLESGYSYEQYF.

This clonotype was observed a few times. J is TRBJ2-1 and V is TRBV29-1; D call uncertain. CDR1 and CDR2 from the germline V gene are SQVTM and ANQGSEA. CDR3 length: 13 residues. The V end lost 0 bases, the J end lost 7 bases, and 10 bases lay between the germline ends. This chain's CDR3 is CSVEDPRGNEQFF. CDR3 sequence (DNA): TGCAGCGTTGAAGATCCCCGAGGAAATGAGCAGTTCTTC.

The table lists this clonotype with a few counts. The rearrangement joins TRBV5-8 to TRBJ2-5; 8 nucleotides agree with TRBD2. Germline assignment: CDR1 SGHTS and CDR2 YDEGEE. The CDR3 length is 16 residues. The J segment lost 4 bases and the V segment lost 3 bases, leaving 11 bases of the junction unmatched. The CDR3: CASSSTLGLARETQYF. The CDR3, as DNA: TGTGCCAGCAGCTCAACACTCGGACTAGCAAGAGAGACCCAGTACTTC.

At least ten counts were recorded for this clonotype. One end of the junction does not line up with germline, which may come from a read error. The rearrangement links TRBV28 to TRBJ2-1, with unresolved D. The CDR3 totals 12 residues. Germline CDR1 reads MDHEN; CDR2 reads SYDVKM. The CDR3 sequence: CASSSSFNEQFF. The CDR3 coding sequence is TGTGCCAGCAGTTCCTCCTTCAATGAGCAGTTCTTC. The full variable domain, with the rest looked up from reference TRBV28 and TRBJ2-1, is DVKVTQSSRYLVKRTGEKVFLECVQDMDHENMFWYRQDPGLGLRLIYFSYDVKMKEKGDIPEGYSVSREKKERFSLILESASTNQTSMYLCASSSSFNEQFFGPGTRLTVL.

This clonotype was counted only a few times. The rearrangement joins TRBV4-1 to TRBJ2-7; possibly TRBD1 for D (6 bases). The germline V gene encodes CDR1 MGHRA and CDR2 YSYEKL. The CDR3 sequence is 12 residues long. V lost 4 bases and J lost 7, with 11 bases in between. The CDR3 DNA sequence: TGCGCCAGCAGCCCCTGGGGGCAAGAGCAGTACTTC. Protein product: CASSPWGQEQYF.

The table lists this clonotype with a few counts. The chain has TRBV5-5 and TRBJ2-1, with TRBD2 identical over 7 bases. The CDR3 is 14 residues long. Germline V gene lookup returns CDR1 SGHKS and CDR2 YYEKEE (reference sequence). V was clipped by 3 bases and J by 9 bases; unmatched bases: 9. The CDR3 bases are TGTGCCAGCAGCTCAGGACTAGGGTTAACTGAGCAGTTCTTC. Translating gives CASSSGLGLTEQFF.

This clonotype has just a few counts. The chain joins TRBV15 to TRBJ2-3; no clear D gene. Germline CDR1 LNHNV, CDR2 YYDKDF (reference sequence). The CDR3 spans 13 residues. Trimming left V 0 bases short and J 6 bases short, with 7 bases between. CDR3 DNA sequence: TGTGCCACCAGCAGAGATTTTGGTGATACGCAGTATTTT. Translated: CATSRDFGDTQYF.

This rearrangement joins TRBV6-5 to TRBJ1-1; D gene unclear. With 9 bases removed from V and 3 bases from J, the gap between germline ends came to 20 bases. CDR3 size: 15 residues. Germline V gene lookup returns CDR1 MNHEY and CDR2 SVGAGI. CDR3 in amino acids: CASNLLQSAYTEAFF. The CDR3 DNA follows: TGTGCCAGTAACCTCCTTCAATCGGCCTACACTGAAGCTTTCTTT.

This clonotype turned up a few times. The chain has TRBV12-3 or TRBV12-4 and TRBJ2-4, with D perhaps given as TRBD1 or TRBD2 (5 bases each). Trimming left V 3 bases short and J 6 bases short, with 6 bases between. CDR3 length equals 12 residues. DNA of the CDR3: TGTGCCAGCAGTTTGGGACCAAACATTCAGTACTTC. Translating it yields CASSLGPNIQYF.

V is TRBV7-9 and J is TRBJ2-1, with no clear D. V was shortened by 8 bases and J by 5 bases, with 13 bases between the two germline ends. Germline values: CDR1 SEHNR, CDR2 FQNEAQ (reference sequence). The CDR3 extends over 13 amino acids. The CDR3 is CASRMRGNNEQFF. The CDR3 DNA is TGTGCCAGCCGTATGCGCGGCAACAATGAGCAGTTCTTC.

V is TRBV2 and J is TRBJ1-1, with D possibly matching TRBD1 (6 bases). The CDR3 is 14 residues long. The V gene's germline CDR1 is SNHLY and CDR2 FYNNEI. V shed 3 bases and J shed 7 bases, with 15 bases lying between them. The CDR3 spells CASSDVTGFREAFF. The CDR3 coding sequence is TGTGCCAGCAGTGATGTTACAGGGTTTCGTGAAGCTTTCTTT.